This T cell receptor beta chain was profiled in a study of T cell responses to AZD1222 COVID-19 vaccine. Study-level points and caveats: Repertoire sampling occurred only after the peak T cell response. Across the whole spike, CD4 TCRs peaked at regions 160-218 and 743-854. Only a handful of AZD1222 recipients were seropositive at baseline.

A remark on this clone: Antigen: not known.

Using immunoSEQ multiplex PCR, the repertoire was profiled, and TCRdb retains in-frame clones only, with some absent. The repertoire holds about 140,000 clones, with around 89% as singletons. Germline CDR1 reads SGHRS; CDR2 reads YFSETQ. This CDR3 is 13 amino acids long. V was cut by 3 bases and J by 5 bases, with 9 bases left in between. The clonotype originates from an adult in good health. Sequenced here: peripheral blood, sampled on day 0 of AZD1222 vaccination. This sequence joins TRBV5-1 and TRBJ1-5; possibly TRBD1 for D (6 bases). CDR3 DNA: TGCGCCAGCAGCTGGGGGGCGGATCAGCCCCAGCATTTT. It yields the protein CASSWGADQPQHF.